The rows below give T cell receptor beta chains drawn from one sample of a study of blood T cell repertoires in COVID-19. Profiled with immunoSEQ multiplex PCR; TCRdb holds only in-frame clones, not every one. The sample consists of 200,000 or so clones, approximately 87% of them appearing once. What was sequenced was peripheral blood. These receptors all stem from a woman between 65 and 79 years old with acute or convalescent COVID-19. The CDR3 runs from the conserved cysteine through the conserved F or W. A D gene is named only where the DNA matches it firmly. Only some rows state a clone size, as once, few, many or a class for expanded clones.

CDR3 length	V gene	D gene	clone size	J gene	CDR3 protein	CDR3 DNA
14	TRBV7-2	TRBD2	.	TRBJ2-2	CASSPGTSTGELFF	TGTGCCAGCAGCCCCGGGACTAGCACCGGGGAGCTGTTTTTT
18	TRBV12-5	TRBD2	.	TRBJ2-5	CASGLVLKTSGGAETQYF	TGTGCTAGTGGTTTGGTACTTAAAACTAGCGGGGGGGCAGAGACCCAGTACTTC
13	TRBV7-3	.	.	TRBJ2-7	CASSASLGYEQYF	TGTGCCAGCAGCGCCAGTCTAGGTTACGAGCAGTACTTC
17	TRBV7-2	TRBD1	.	TRBJ1-4	CASSDRGITGGLGKLFF	TGTGCCAGCAGCGACAGAGGGATCACAGGGGGCCTCGGAAAACTGTTTTTT
17	TRBV3-1/TRBV3-2	TRBD1	.	TRBJ1-1	CASSPRDRGRGNTEAFF	TGTGCCAGCAGCCCACGGGACAGGGGTCGGGGGAACACTGAAGCTTTCTTT
17	TRBV6-1	TRBD2	once	TRBJ2-1	CASSGRTSGGARGEQFF	TGTGCCAGCAGTGGAAGGACTAGCGGGGGCGCCAGGGGGGAGCAGTTCTTC
16	TRBV5-4	TRBD2	.	TRBJ2-1	CASSKGTSQQRVEQFF	TGTGCCAGCAGCAAGGGGACTAGCCAACAAAGGGTTGAGCAGTTCTTC
15	TRBV5-4	.	.	TRBJ1-1	CASSPPNTANTEAFF	TGTGCCAGCAGCCCACCGAATACAGCAAACACTGAAGCTTTCTTT
15	TRBV21-1	.	few	TRBJ1-2	CASSKVHRVAYGYTF	TGTGCCAGCAGCAAAGTTCACCGCGTAGCCTATGGCTACACCTTC
12	TRBV28	TRBD1	.	TRBJ1-1	CASHRGRTEAFF	TGTGCCAGCCACAGGGGCCGAACTGAAGCTTTCTTT
13	TRBV6-2/TRBV6-3	.	.	TRBJ1-2	CASSLQGNYGYTF	TGTGCCAGCAGTTTACAGGGCAACTATGGCTACACCTTC
16	TRBV6-6	TRBD1	.	TRBJ2-1	CASSYLTGTGENEQFF	TGTGCCAGCAGTTACCTAACCGGGACAGGGGAAAATGAGCAGTTCTTC
14	TRBV7-8	.	.	TRBJ1-1	CASSLSDSLIEAFF	TGTGCCAGCAGCTTATCGGACAGTCTGATTGAAGCTTTCTTT
14	TRBV6-1	TRBD1	.	TRBJ1-6	CASSEGGRGSTLHF	TGTGCCAGCAGTGAAGGTGGCAGGGGGTCTACCCTCCACTTT
14	TRBV25-1	.	.	TRBJ1-3	CASSEYTGGNTIYF	TGTGCCAGCAGTGAATATACAGGTGGAAACACCATATATTTT
16	TRBV4-1	.	.	TRBJ2-5	CASSQEVAARGETQYF	TGCGCCAGCAGCCAAGAGGTGGCAGCACGGGGAGAGACCCAGTACTTC
15	TRBV7-2	.	.	TRBJ2-1	CASSLSPGVVDEQFF	TGTGCCAGCAGCTTATCACCGGGTGTGGTCGATGAGCAGTTCTTC
16	TRBV19	TRBD2	.	TRBJ2-5	CASSIDLAGADVTQYF	TGTGCCAGTAGTATAGATCTAGCGGGAGCGGATGTGACCCAGTACTTC
16	TRBV25-1	TRBD2	.	TRBJ2-3	CASSAPSSGGVWTQYF	TGTGCCAGCAGTGCACCCTCTAGCGGGGGAGTGTGGACGCAGTATTTT
15	TRBV5-4	.	.	TRBJ2-5	CASSLVGRDGETQYF	TGTGCCAGCAGCTTGGTGGGCAGGGATGGGGAGACCCAGTACTTC
14	TRBV18	.	.	TRBJ2-1	CASSDYGEYNEQFF	TGTGCCAGCTCTGACTACGGGGAATACAATGAGCAGTTCTTC
14	TRBV7-2	TRBD2	.	TRBJ2-7	CASSLRGVSYEQYF	TGTGCCAGCAGCTTACGGGGGGTATCCTACGAGCAGTACTTC
14	TRBV10-3	.	.	TRBJ2-7	CAISETDRAYEQYF	TGTGCCATCAGTGAGACCGACAGAGCCTACGAGCAGTACTTC
14	TRBV7-3	.	.	TRBJ2-1	CASSLADSLNEQFF	TGTGCCAGCAGCTTAGCAGACTCGCTGAATGAGCAGTTCTTC
12	TRBV9	.	.	TRBJ2-1	CASSPAFGEQFF	TGTGCCAGCAGCCCCGCCTTCGGTGAGCAGTTCTTC
14	TRBV5-5	.	.	TRBJ2-2	CASSPLISGGELFF	TGTGCCAGCAGCCCCCTAATATCTGGCGGGGAGCTGTTTTTT
14	TRBV6-5	TRBD1	.	TRBJ1-4	CASRNTGGAEKLFF	TGTGCCAGCAGGAATACAGGGGGGGCGGAAAAACTGTTTTTT
16	TRBV19	TRBD1	.	TRBJ1-2	CASSTDRQGPNYGYTF	TGTGCCAGTAGTACAGACAGACAGGGCCCGAACTATGGCTACACCTTC
14	TRBV9	TRBD2	.	TRBJ2-5	CASSVGTSVETQYF	TGTGCCAGCAGCGTAGGGACTAGCGTAGAGACCCAGTACTTC
15	TRBV5-4	.	.	TRBJ2-5	CASSTGNRVQETQYF	TGTGCCAGCAGCACCGGGAATAGGGTCCAAGAGACCCAGTACTTC
14	TRBV9	.	.	TRBJ2-7	CASSNPQGNGEQYF	TGTGCCAGCAGCAACCCTCAGGGGAACGGGGAGCAGTACTTC
14	TRBV5-1	TRBD1	.	TRBJ1-4	CASSLTGGNEKLFF	TGCGCCAGCAGCTTGACAGGGGGTAATGAAAAACTGTTTTTT
16	TRBV27	TRBD1	.	TRBJ2-2	CASSLLRTGGPGELFF	TGTGCCAGCAGTTTATTAAGGACAGGGGGTCCCGGGGAGCTGTTTTTT
15	TRBV6-5	TRBD1	.	TRBJ1-4	CASSNLGTGDEKLFF	TGTGCCAGCAGTAACCTAGGGACAGGGGATGAAAAACTGTTTTTT
17	TRBV24-1	TRBD1	.	TRBJ2-1	CATSSSQGQSSYNEQFF	TGTGCCACCAGTAGCAGTCAGGGACAGAGCTCCTACAATGAGCAGTTCTTC
15	TRBV6-6	.	few	TRBJ2-7	CASTEGHSILYEQYF	TGTGCCAGCACCGAGGGTCACTCAATTCTATACGAGCAGTACTTC
16	TRBV18	TRBD2	few	TRBJ2-7	CASSRAGTSGPHEQYF	TGTGCCAGCTCACGAGCCGGGACTAGCGGTCCCCACGAGCAGTACTTC
13	TRBV19	.	.	TRBJ2-7	CASSFRTSYEQYF	TGTGCCAGTAGTTTCAGAACCTCCTACGAGCAGTACTTC
13	TRBV19	.	.	TRBJ2-7	CASSHLQFGEQYF	TGTGCCAGTAGTCACTTGCAATTTGGCGAGCAGTACTTC
15	TRBV12-1	.	.	TRBJ2-7	CASSSSFRRDYEQYF	TGTGCCAGCAGCTCCTCCTTTAGGAGAGACTACGAGCAGTACTTC
14	TRBV19	TRBD1	.	TRBJ1-2	CASSTPGQGYGYTF	TGTGCCAGTAGTACCCCGGGACAGGGGTATGGCTACACCTTC
13	TRBV24-1	.	.	TRBJ2-7	CATSGGEGFEQYF	TGTGCCACCAGTGGGGGTGAGGGTTTCGAGCAGTACTTC
14	TRBV7-2	.	.	TRBJ1-2	CASSFRQDNYGYTF	TGTGCCAGCAGCTTTCGACAGGACAACTATGGCTACACCTTC
12	TRBV24-1	.	.	TRBJ2-3	CATTGSTDTQYF	TGTGCCACCACGGGAAGCACAGATACGCAGTATTTT
15	TRBV28	.	few	TRBJ1-1	CASSVPGQENTEAFF	TGTGCCAGCAGTGTTCCGGGACAAGAGAACACTGAAGCTTTCTTT
15	TRBV27	.	.	TRBJ1-5	CASWRGAGSNQPQHF	TGTGCCAGCTGGAGGGGCGCAGGAAGCAATCAGCCCCAGCATTTT
13	TRBV7-3	.	.	TRBJ2-4	CASSLSPRGIQYF	TGTGCCAGCAGCTTATCCCCCCGGGGCATTCAGTACTTC
12	TRBV27	.	.	TRBJ1-4	CASSFTGSVLFF	TGTGCCAGCAGTTTTACAGGGTCAGTCCTGTTTTTT
12	TRBV5-4	TRBD2	once	TRBJ2-5	CASSFSGREQYF	TGTGCCAGCAGCTTTTCTGGGAGGGAGCAGTACTTC
14	TRBV5-5	TRBD1	few	TRBJ1-2	CASTRGGEPYGYTF	TGTGCCAGCACCCGAGGGGGCGAGCCCTATGGCTACACCTTC
14	TRBV28	.	.	TRBJ1-2	CASSLGLGARGYTF	TGTGCCAGCAGTCTAGGTTTGGGGGCGCGAGGCTACACCTTC